This T cell receptor beta chain came from a study of post-analysis software for immune sequencing data. J gave up 2 bases and V 4 bases, and 6 bases lay outside the gene matches. The CDR3 runs 16 residues. CDR1 SGHDT and CDR2 YYEEEE come from the germline V gene. General study points: Roughly five TRBV segments appeared more often in patients than in controls, and TRBV5-6, TRBV5-1 and TRBV20-1 were among these.

About this clonotype: Its antigen is still unknown.

Unique molecular identifiers were carried by the TCR beta cDNA libraries. In TCRdb, the PCR reads were re-called with MiXCR into one record per CDR3 protein. The sample lists a few hundred thousand distinct CDR3 sequences, approximately 37% occurring once. The gene calls are TRBV5-6 and TRBJ2-1; 10 bases agree with TRBD1. The specimen sequenced was blood. This clonotype originated in a girl aged 2-9 years with multiple sclerosis. The CDR3 DNA follows: TGTGCCAGCAGCCTACCCGGGACAGGGGCCTACAATGAGCAGTTCTTC. It specifies CASSLPGTGAYNEQFF.